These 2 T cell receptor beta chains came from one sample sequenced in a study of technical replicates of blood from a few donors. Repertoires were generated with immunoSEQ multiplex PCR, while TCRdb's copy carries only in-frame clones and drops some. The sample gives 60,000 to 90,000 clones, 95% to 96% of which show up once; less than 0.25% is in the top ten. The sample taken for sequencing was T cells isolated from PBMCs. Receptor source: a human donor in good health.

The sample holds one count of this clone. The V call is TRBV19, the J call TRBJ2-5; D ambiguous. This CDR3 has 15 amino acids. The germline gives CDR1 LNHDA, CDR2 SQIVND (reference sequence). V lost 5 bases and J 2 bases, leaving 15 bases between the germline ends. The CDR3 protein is CASSSVGLLQETQYF. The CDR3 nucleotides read TGTGCCAGTAGTTCGGTCGGATTACTACAAGAGACCCAGTACTTC.

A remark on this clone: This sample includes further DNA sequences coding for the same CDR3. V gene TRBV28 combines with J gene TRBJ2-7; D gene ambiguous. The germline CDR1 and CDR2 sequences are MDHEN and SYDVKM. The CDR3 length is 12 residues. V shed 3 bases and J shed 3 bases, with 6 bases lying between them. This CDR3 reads CASSFQNYEQYF. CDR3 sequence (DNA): TGTGCCAGCAGTTTTCAGAACTACGAGCAGTACTTC.